This is a list of T cell receptor beta chains from one sample in a study of low-dose radiotherapy and immunotherapy resistance in tumors. Each CDR3 protein gets one entry after TCRdb re-called the reads with MiXCR. Here the sample spans around 80,000 distinct CDR3 sequences, around a sixth being singletons. The source material was PBMCs, sampled after low-dose radiotherapy plus immunotherapy. All receptors come from a male donor with prostate cancer. CDR3s include the opening cysteine and the closing phenylalanine or tryptophan. The order of the fields is D gene, J gene, V gene, clone size, CDR3 DNA, CDR3 protein. The D gene is left open where the match is weak. Clone size is shown for a subset of rows, as once, few, many or a class of expanded clone.

D gene: -
J gene: TRBJ1-6
V gene: TRBV20-1
clone size: many
CDR3 DNA: TGCAGTGCTAGCCAACGAGGACAGTCACCCCTCCACTTT
CDR3 protein: CSASQRGQSPLHF

D gene: -
J gene: TRBJ2-1
V gene: TRBV7-9
clone size: many
CDR3 DNA: TGTGCCAGCAGGGAGGGGGCAAGCAATGAGCAGTTCTTC
CDR3 protein: CASREGASNEQFF

D gene: -
J gene: TRBJ2-1
V gene: TRBV5-1
clone size: many
CDR3 DNA: TGCGCCAGCAGCTTGGGACGAAATGAGCAGTTCTTC
CDR3 protein: CASSLGRNEQFF

D gene: TRBD2
J gene: TRBJ2-7
V gene: TRBV6-2/TRBV6-3
clone size: -
CDR3 DNA: TGTGCCAGTATAGCGGGAGGACCGTACGAGCAGTACTTC
CDR3 protein: CASIAGGPYEQYF

D gene: -
J gene: TRBJ1-3
V gene: TRBV27
clone size: few
CDR3 DNA: TGTGCCAGCAGTTTCGATTCGGTTTTTCACTCTGGAAACACCATATATTTT
CDR3 protein: CASSFDSVFHSGNTIYF

D gene: TRBD2
J gene: TRBJ2-1
V gene: TRBV28
clone size: many
CDR3 DNA: TGTGCCAGCAGTTTATTTGCGGGAGGCTACAATGAGCAGTTCTTC
CDR3 protein: CASSLFAGGYNEQFF

D gene: -
J gene: TRBJ2-7
V gene: TRBV10-3
clone size: many
CDR3 DNA: TGTGCCATCAGTGAGTATGGTCGGATGGGCTACGAGCAGTACTTC
CDR3 protein: CAISEYGRMGYEQYF

D gene: TRBD1
J gene: TRBJ2-5
V gene: TRBV29-1
clone size: many
CDR3 DNA: TGCAGCGTCGCGGACAGGGCCCAAGAGACCCAGTACTTC
CDR3 protein: CSVADRAQETQYF

D gene: -
J gene: TRBJ1-5
V gene: TRBV15
clone size: many
CDR3 DNA: TGTGCCACCAGCGCCTGGAGGGGAGGGAATCAGCCCCAGCATTTT
CDR3 protein: CATSAWRGGNQPQHF

D gene: -
J gene: TRBJ2-2
V gene: TRBV6-2/TRBV6-3
clone size: many
CDR3 DNA: TGTGCCAGCAGTCCGCGGACCTCGGGGGGCGCCGGGGAGCTGTTTTTT
CDR3 protein: CASSPRTSGGAGELFF

D gene: -
J gene: TRBJ2-1
V gene: TRBV4-1
clone size: -
CDR3 DNA: TGCGCCAGCAGCCAAGACAGGGGCTACAATGAGCAGTTCTTC
CDR3 protein: CASSQDRGYNEQFF

D gene: -
J gene: TRBJ1-1
V gene: TRBV12-3/TRBV12-4
clone size: few
CDR3 DNA: TGTGCCAGCACCCCCCGCGGGGGCCCGTACTCTGAAGCTTTCTTT
CDR3 protein: CASTPRGGPYSEAFF

D gene: -
J gene: TRBJ2-7
V gene: TRBV20-1
clone size: many
CDR3 DNA: TGCAGTGCTAGGGCCGGGGGAGGAGCCAGCTCCTACGAGCAGTACTTC
CDR3 protein: CSARAGGGASSYEQYF

D gene: TRBD2
J gene: TRBJ2-1
V gene: TRBV7-2
clone size: many
CDR3 DNA: TGTGCCAGCAGACTAGCGGGAGTAGCTAATGAGCAGTTCTTC
CDR3 protein: CASRLAGVANEQFF

D gene: TRBD2
J gene: TRBJ2-4
V gene: TRBV27
clone size: many
CDR3 DNA: TGTGCCAGCAGTTTATCGGGACTAGGCATAAACATTCAGTACTTC
CDR3 protein: CASSLSGLGINIQYF

D gene: -
J gene: TRBJ1-1
V gene: TRBV10-3
clone size: many
CDR3 DNA: TGTGCCATCAGTGCCGGAACTGGCGGAGCTTTCTTT
CDR3 protein: CAISAGTGGAFF

D gene: -
J gene: TRBJ2-6
V gene: TRBV27
clone size: many
CDR3 DNA: TGTGCCAGCAGACGCTCTCTCGGAGGGACAACAGTTAATGGGGCCAACGTCCTGACTTTC
CDR3 protein: CASRRSLGGTTVNGANVLTF

D gene: TRBD1
J gene: TRBJ1-1
V gene: TRBV30
clone size: many
CDR3 DNA: TGTGCCTGGAGAGGACAGGGGGCTGGTGAAGCTTTCTTT
CDR3 protein: CAWRGQGAGEAFF

D gene: TRBD2
J gene: TRBJ2-2
V gene: TRBV5-1
clone size: many
CDR3 DNA: TGCGCCAGCAGCTATGGACTAGCGGGTGCGAACACCGGGGAGCTGTTTTTT
CDR3 protein: CASSYGLAGANTGELFF

D gene: -
J gene: TRBJ1-6
V gene: TRBV27
clone size: many
CDR3 DNA: TGTGCCAGCAGTTTAAGGGATTCACCCCTCCACTTT
CDR3 protein: CASSLRDSPLHF

D gene: -
J gene: TRBJ2-3
V gene: TRBV7-9
clone size: -
CDR3 DNA: TGTGCCAGCAGCCCACTCGGACCGATTGGAGATACGCAGTATTTT
CDR3 protein: CASSPLGPIGDTQYF

D gene: -
J gene: TRBJ2-1
V gene: TRBV18
clone size: many
CDR3 DNA: TGTGCCAGCTCACCACTGAATCGTTATGTGGGAGGCGAGCAGTTCTTC
CDR3 protein: CASSPLNRYVGGEQFF

D gene: TRBD1
J gene: TRBJ1-5
V gene: TRBV6-2/TRBV6-3
clone size: -
CDR3 DNA: TGTGCCAGCAGTTACGGACAGGATTATCAGCCCCAGCATTTT
CDR3 protein: CASSYGQDYQPQHF

D gene: -
J gene: TRBJ2-1
V gene: TRBV28
clone size: many
CDR3 DNA: TGTGCCAGCAGTTTTGTGACGGAGTTGTACAATGAGCAGTTCTTC
CDR3 protein: CASSFVTELYNEQFF

D gene: TRBD1
J gene: TRBJ1-5
V gene: TRBV6-5
clone size: many
CDR3 DNA: TGTGCCAGCAGTGCCGGGACAGGGGGCGCGGGTCGGCAGCCCCAGCATTTT
CDR3 protein: CASSAGTGGAGRQPQHF

D gene: TRBD1
J gene: TRBJ2-6
V gene: TRBV29-1
clone size: many
CDR3 DNA: TGCAGCGTTGGACAGGGGGAGTCTGGGGCCAACGTCCTGACTTTC
CDR3 protein: CSVGQGESGANVLTF

D gene: -
J gene: TRBJ1-1
V gene: TRBV7-2
clone size: -
CDR3 DNA: TGTGCCAGCAGTCCAAAAAGGGACACTGAAGCTTTCTTT
CDR3 protein: CASSPKRDTEAFF

D gene: -
J gene: TRBJ1-5
V gene: TRBV5-1
clone size: many
CDR3 DNA: TGCGCCAGCAGCTTGGATGGGGATCAGCCCCAGCATTTT
CDR3 protein: CASSLDGDQPQHF

D gene: -
J gene: TRBJ2-3
V gene: TRBV20-1
clone size: many
CDR3 DNA: TGCAGTGCCCAAGGTCAGGACCTCCGGCCTAATACGCAGTATTTT
CDR3 protein: CSAQGQDLRPNTQYF

D gene: -
J gene: TRBJ1-1
V gene: TRBV7-6
clone size: many
CDR3 DNA: TGTGCCAGCAGCTTAATGGGTATGAACACTGAAGCTTTCTTT
CDR3 protein: CASSLMGMNTEAFF

D gene: TRBD1
J gene: TRBJ1-5
V gene: TRBV7-2
clone size: many
CDR3 DNA: TGTGCCAGCAGCTTATTGGACAGGGACAGGCAGCCCCAGCATTTT
CDR3 protein: CASSLLDRDRQPQHF

D gene: -
J gene: TRBJ2-1
V gene: TRBV4-2
clone size: many
CDR3 DNA: TGTGCCAGCAGCCGCGGCCAGTTCCTCGGGCGAGAGCAGTTCTTC
CDR3 protein: CASSRGQFLGREQFF

D gene: TRBD2
J gene: TRBJ2-3
V gene: TRBV5-1
clone size: many
CDR3 DNA: TGCGCCAGCAGCCCGGGACTAGCGGAGCCCCGTGTTGATACGCAGTATTTT
CDR3 protein: CASSPGLAEPRVDTQYF

D gene: -
J gene: TRBJ2-5
V gene: TRBV24-1
clone size: many
CDR3 DNA: TGTGCCACCAGTGATTTTAGCGAGGAGACCCAGTACTTC
CDR3 protein: CATSDFSEETQYF

D gene: -
J gene: TRBJ2-1
V gene: TRBV11-3
clone size: -
CDR3 DNA: TGTGCCAGCAGCTCTTATAGGGATGACAATGAGCAGTTCTTC
CDR3 protein: CASSSYRDDNEQFF

D gene: -
J gene: TRBJ2-1
V gene: TRBV6-6
clone size: many
CDR3 DNA: TGTGCCAGCAGTTACGGTTCAGGGGCCACCTACAATGAGCAGTTCTTC
CDR3 protein: CASSYGSGATYNEQFF

D gene: TRBD1
J gene: TRBJ2-1
V gene: TRBV4-1
clone size: -
CDR3 DNA: TGCGCCAGCAGCCAAGTAAGGACGCGAGCGACAGGGGTAAATGAGCAGTTCTTC
CDR3 protein: CASSQVRTRATGVNEQFF

D gene: -
J gene: TRBJ2-1
V gene: TRBV7-9
clone size: many
CDR3 DNA: TGTGCCAGCAGCTTAGCGAGGGGCAGGACTTACGACAATGAGCAGTTCTTC
CDR3 protein: CASSLARGRTYDNEQFF

D gene: -
J gene: TRBJ1-1
V gene: TRBV18
clone size: many
CDR3 DNA: TGTGCCAGCTCATCGCACAGGGTTCCGAACACTGAAGCTTTCTTT
CDR3 protein: CASSSHRVPNTEAFF

D gene: -
J gene: TRBJ2-3
V gene: TRBV11-1
clone size: few
CDR3 DNA: TGTGCCAGCAGCTTTCACTCCACAGATACGCAGTATTTT
CDR3 protein: CASSFHSTDTQYF

D gene: -
J gene: TRBJ1-5
V gene: TRBV2
clone size: -
CDR3 DNA: TGTGCCAGCAATGATCAGGGGACTAATCAGCCCCAGCATTTT
CDR3 protein: CASNDQGTNQPQHF